This TCR beta chain was retrieved from a study of identical twins (dated by TCRdb to the mid-2010s). In the study overall: The study deep-sequenced TCR alpha and beta repertoires from monozygotic twins, unrelated adults of various ages and cord blood to test whether fetal clonotypes persist. Replicate twin experiments were performed at different times using different library preparation protocols to rule out contamination. Study-wide findings and limitations: Compared with coincidental sharing between unrelated individuals, out-of-frame TCR alpha sequences shared between twins had an excess of sequences with low generation probability. A weaker excess of twin sharing was found in beta out-of-frame sequences because the signal-to-noise ratio was lowered by fewer shared sequences. Zero-insertion analyses could be partly confounded by invariant T cells such as MAIT and iNKT, though diverse VJ usage argued against such confounding for most clonotypes. In monozygotic twins, out-of-frame TCR alpha sharing was systematically underestimated by recombination models, although the models agreed with sharing between unrelated individuals. Fewer insertions were carried by abundant cord blood beta clonotypes, a similar but weaker trend appeared in young adult naive repertoires, and no such trend appeared in memory repertoires. Because the same donors could not be followed over many years, the conclusions relied on cross-sectional statistical analysis.

Only healthy Caucasian donors were included. Three unrelated non-twin adults were also sequenced: a male aged 18 to 30, a male aged 50 to 59 and a female aged 50 to 59. Miltenyi CD45RO+ enrichment and human naive T-cell isolation kits were used to isolate memory (CD45RO+) and naive T cells from PBMC. The CDR3 has 12 amino acids, counting the end cysteine and phenylalanine. Kept here is only the CDR3 DNA, which spans 36 bases and is read in frame from base 1. According to the germline V gene, CDR1 reads SGHTA and CDR2 reads FQGNSA. The V and J ends are trimmed by 2 bases and 9 bases, leaving 8 bases between them. The table lists this clonotype with many counts. Its antigen is currently not known. No clone much larger than this one lies a single base away; base qualities are absent. The library was prepared using 5' RACE. The data were produced on an Illumina HiSeq 2000. Template switching introduced a universal primer binding site; the final cDNA contained a unique molecular identifier, enabling accurate counting of TCR cDNA molecules. First-strand cDNA for TCR alpha and beta chains was synthesized from specific primers in the conserved constant-segment region. To control for contamination, every cDNA library was double barcoded, receiving both a SMART-Mk sample barcode and Illumina barcodes. TruSeq adapter sequences and Illumina sample barcodes were added in two successive PCR steps. Sequencing of the TCR alpha and beta cDNA libraries was done on the Illumina HiSeq platform using custom primers. The paper's processing steps were these. MiGEC was used to process raw reads and extract unique molecular identifiers, and MiXCR was used to find CDR3 positions. Recombination models were inferred per individual with the repgenHMM and IGoR tools using an EM algorithm. Shared clonotype analysis was performed with the tcR package in R, normalizing sharing by the product of cloneset sizes. To study raw recombination free of thymic and clonal selection effects, out-of-frame nonproductive sequences were analyzed. TCRdb applied fastp at Q25 and MiXCR to the public reads, then kept only in-frame beta chains. Under each unique CDR3 protein, matching rows form one entry showing the most common genes and DNA. The authors' filters were not applied to this entry. This sample has hundreds of thousands of distinct CDR3 sequences in its table, and around 5.7% of those were observed once. About 1.8% of the sample lies in the top ten.

The chain joins TRBV7-2 to TRBJ2-1; TRBD2 is possibly the D segment (5 matching bases). Sequencing was done on a sample of naive T cells sorted from blood. The cell subset or site label, as the study defines it: cells isolated with a human naive T-cell isolation kit. This receptor was obtained from a young man in good health. The CDR3 here reads CASSLPAGEQFF. The DNA sequence is as follows: TGTGCCAGCAGCTTACCTGCGGGTGAGCAGTTCTTC.